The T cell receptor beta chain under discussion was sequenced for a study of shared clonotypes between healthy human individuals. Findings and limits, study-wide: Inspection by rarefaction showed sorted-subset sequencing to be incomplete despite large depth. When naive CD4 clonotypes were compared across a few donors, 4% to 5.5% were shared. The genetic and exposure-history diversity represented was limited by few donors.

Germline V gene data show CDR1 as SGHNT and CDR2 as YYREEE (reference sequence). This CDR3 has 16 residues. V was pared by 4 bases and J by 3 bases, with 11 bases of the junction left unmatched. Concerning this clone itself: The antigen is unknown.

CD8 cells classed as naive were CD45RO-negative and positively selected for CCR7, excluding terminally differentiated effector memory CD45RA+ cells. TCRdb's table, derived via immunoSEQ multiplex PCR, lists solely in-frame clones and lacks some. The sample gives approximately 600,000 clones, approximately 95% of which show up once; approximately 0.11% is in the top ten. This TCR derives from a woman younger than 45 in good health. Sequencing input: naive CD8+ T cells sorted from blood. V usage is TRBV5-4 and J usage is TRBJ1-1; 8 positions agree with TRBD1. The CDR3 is CASSGWDRTEYTEAFF. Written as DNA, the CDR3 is TGTGCCAGCAGCGGGTGGGACAGGACGGAGTACACTGAAGCTTTCTTT.